This T cell receptor (beta chain) was identified during a study of neurological immune-mediated disorders. Study findings and constraints: HTLV-1-associated myelopathy had the most TCR clonal expansion, whereas multiple sclerosis had the least (lower than in healthy controls).

This clonotype was counted at least ten times. Its antigen is undetermined. MiXCR, applied by TCRdb to the 5' RACE reads, yields one record per CDR3 protein. Here the sample spans about 99,000 distinct CDR3 sequences, 10% to 12% being singletons. This CDR3 is 13 amino acids long. The V end was cut by 6 bases, the J end by 0 bases, with 6 bases between. Looked up from germline, CDR1 is MNHEY and CDR2 is SVGAGI. This sample's time point: longitudinal time-point 3. The material sequenced was PBMCs. The chain couples TRBV6-5 to TRBJ2-4; D gene uncertain. The receptor comes from a female donor with HTLV-1-associated myelopathy (HAM/TSP). The CDR3 DNA sequence: TGTGCCAGCAGGGGGTCAGCCAAAAACATTCAGTACTTC. Encoded protein: CASRGSAKNIQYF.